These 32 T cell receptor beta chains came from one sample sequenced in a study of cytomegalovirus exposure and HLA in healthy donors. Data came from immunoSEQ multiplex PCR; TCRdb stores just in-frame clones and leaves some out. The sample lists hundreds of thousands of clones; approximately 83% were seen once. Specimen: PBMCs. All receptors derive from a woman in her 30s in good health and CMV-seropositive.

This sequence joins TRBV28 and TRBJ2-3, with TRBD1 matching over 7 bases. V dropped 6 bases and J dropped 0; count of bases not matched to a gene: 15. This CDR3 comprises 18 residues. Germline V CDR1 and CDR2: MDHEN, SYDVKM. The CDR3 here is CASSIRPGQPTSTDTQYF. DNA for the CDR3: TGTGCCAGCAGCATTAGACCGGGACAGCCAACTAGCACAGATACGCAGTATTTT.

This chain joins TRBV2 and TRBJ2-3; TRBD1 matches at 8 bases. Germline V gene sequence: CDR1 SNHLY, CDR2 FYNNEI. V lost 4 bases and J lost 6; bases outside the gene matches: 6. The CDR3 runs 14 residues. CDR3 in amino acids: CASSGQGIGDTQYF. The CDR3, as DNA: TGTGCCAGCAGTGGACAGGGGATTGGGGATACGCAGTATTTT. Variable domain in full (rest from reference TRBV2 and TRBJ2-3): EPEVTQTPSHQVTQMGQEVILRCVPISNHLYFYWYRQILGQKVEFLVSFYNNEISEKSEIFDDQFSVERPDGSNFTLKIRSTKLEDSAMYFCASSGQGIGDTQYFGPGTRLTVL.

The genes are TRBV9 and TRBJ2-4; the D is unclear. There are 14 residues in the CDR3. The V and J ends lost 4 bases and 8 bases respectively, with 16 bases between them. Germline loops: CDR1 SGDLS, CDR2 YYNGEE. The CDR3 DNA follows: TGTGCCAGCAGCCCTATCTCCGGGTGGCACATTCAGTACTTC. Protein product: CASSPISGWHIQYF.

The chain links TRBV30 to TRBJ1-3; D is unclear. The CDR3 extends over 12 amino acids. The ends were cut back, 5 bases at V and 2 bases at J, with 7 bases in the middle. CDR1 is GTSNPN, CDR2 SVGIG, per germline (reference sequence). DNA of the CDR3: TGTGCCTGGGCGGGGACTGGAAACACCATATATTTT. Encoded protein: CAWAGTGNTIYF.

The J gene is TRBJ2-5, the V gene TRBV5-6; 7 nucleotides align to TRBD2. Trimming at V came to 1 base and at J to 1 base, leaving 1 base not matched to a gene. Germline CDR1 SGHDT, CDR2 YYEEEE. The CDR3 is 14 residues long. CDR3 in DNA: TGTGCCAGCAGCTTGTGGGGGGGCCAAGAGACCCAGTACTTC. Protein: CASSLWGGQETQYF.

This rearrangement joins TRBV30 to TRBJ1-2; D not certain. Germline V gene data show CDR1 as GTSNPN and CDR2 as SVGIG (reference sequence). CDR3 length: 14 amino acids. Deletions cut 5 bases from V and 8 bases from J, with 21 bases between. CDR3 sequence reads: CAWEVLGVSHGYTF. The CDR3 DNA reads as TGTGCCTGGGAAGTTTTGGGAGTTTCCCACGGCTACACCTTC.

This chain uses TRBV19 with TRBJ2-2; 7 bases fit TRBD2. The V segment lost 5 bases and the J segment 4 bases; nucleotides outside the gene matches: 10. Germline-derived CDR1 and CDR2 are LNHDA and SQIVND (reference sequence). The CDR3 runs to 16 residues. DNA of the CDR3: TGTGCCAGTAGTCCGGGGCTAGCGGACCGCACCGGGGAGCTGTTTTTT. Amino acid sequence: CASSPGLADRTGELFF.

CDR3 protein: CASSRLGLAGVGEQYF. In DNA, the CDR3 is TGTGCCAGCAGCCGCCTCGGACTAGCGGGAGTAGGTGAGCAGTACTTC. This rearrangement joins TRBV11-2 to TRBJ2-7, with 13 bases fitting TRBD2. With V trimmed by 5 bases and J by 7 bases, 11 bases remained unmatched. Per germline, CDR1 SGHAT and CDR2 FQNNGV. The CDR3 has 16 amino acids.

This clone has more than one count but fewer than ten. J is TRBJ2-3 and V is TRBV20-1, with D hard to call. Germline CDR1 DFQATT, CDR2 SNEGSKA (reference sequence). The CDR3 has 11 residues. The CDR3 sequence is CAVLSADTQYF. The DNA of the CDR3 is TGCGCAGTGCTGTCCGCAGATACGCAGTATTTT.

The rearrangement links TRBV6-5 to TRBJ2-7, with a possible D match to TRBD2 (6 bases). The CDR3 spans 14 residues. Germline V gives CDR1 MNHEY, CDR2 SVGAGI. Trimming removed 9 bases from V and 5 bases from J, with 20 bases in between. The DNA of the CDR3 is TGTGCCAGTAGCCTAGGCGGGACGGTCGACGAGCAGTACTTC. The encoded protein is CASSLGGTVDEQYF.

The rearrangement uses TRBV6-5 and TRBJ1-2, with D possibly TRBD1 on 6 matching bases. The CDR3 covers 13 residues. The germline CDR1 and CDR2 sequences are MNHEY and SVGAGI. V dropped 6 bases and J dropped 2 bases, with 10 bases sitting between them. The CDR3 nucleotides are TGTGCCAGCAGGGACAGTCTAAACTATGGCTACACCTTC. This sequence encodes CASRDSLNYGYTF.

This clone was seen a few times. The chain joins TRBV20-1 to TRBJ2-7; D call uncertain. Per the germline V gene, CDR1 is DFQATT and CDR2 is SNEGSKA (reference sequence). CDR3 length equals 11 residues. V lost 6 bases and J 2 bases, leaving 8 bases between the germline ends. CDR3 nucleotide sequence: TGCAGTGCCCCAGGCGCCTACGAGCAGTACTTC. This encodes CSAPGAYEQYF.

The rearrangement joins TRBV6-1 to TRBJ2-1, with TRBD2 matching over 7 bases. V dropped 0 bases and J dropped 12; count of bases not matched to a gene: 17. This CDR3 comprises 17 residues. CDR1 MNHNS and CDR2 SASEGT come from the germline V gene. In DNA, the CDR3 is TGTGCCAGCAGTGAAGCTAGGCGCGGGAGCCCCCTCGCTGGGCAGTTCTTC. Protein: CASSEARRGSPLAGQFF.

The chain combines TRBV27 with TRBJ1-1, with TRBD1 matching over 8 bases. The CDR3 has 15 amino acids. Looked up from germline, CDR1 is MNHEY and CDR2 is SMNVEV (reference sequence). The V gene end was trimmed by 8 bases and the J gene end by 2 bases; junction bases not matched to a gene: 10. CDR3 protein: CASGVRQGFNTEAFF. DNA of the CDR3: TGTGCCAGCGGGGTTAGACAGGGGTTTAACACTGAAGCTTTCTTT.

This chain uses TRBV5-6 with TRBJ1-1; TRBD1 aligns across 9 bases. V dropped 3 bases and J dropped 5; count of bases not matched to a gene: 5. CDR1 is SGHDT, CDR2 YYEEEE, per germline. The CDR3 covers 14 residues. The CDR3 sequence: CASSWGTGPTEAFF. The CDR3 nucleotides are TGTGCCAGCAGCTGGGGGACAGGGCCGACTGAAGCTTTCTTT. The entire variable domain, with the rest obtained from reference TRBV5-6 and TRBJ1-1, is as follows: DAGVTQSPTHLIKTRGQQVTLRCSPKSGHDTVSWYQQALGQGPQFIFQYYEEEERQRGNFPDRFSGHQFPNYSSELNVNALLLGDSALYLCASSWGTGPTEAFFGQGTRLTVV.

The V gene is TRBV30, the J gene TRBJ2-2; D possibly corresponds to TRBD2 (6 bases). The CDR3 has 14 amino acids. In germline, CDR1 is GTSNPN, CDR2 SVGIG (reference sequence). V gave up 8 bases and J gave up 5 bases, with 18 bases separating them. CDR3 amino acids: CAGEAGNPTGELFF. In DNA form, the CDR3 reads TGTGCCGGAGAGGCGGGGAACCCAACCGGGGAGCTGTTTTTT.

This chain uses TRBV13 with TRBJ1-1; no definite D call. This CDR3 is built from 12 residues. The V end lost 2 bases, the J end lost 8 bases, and 9 bases lay between the germline ends. Germline CDR1 and CDR2: PRHDT and FYEKMQ (reference sequence). CDR3 sequence: CASSLLKREAFF. In DNA, the CDR3 is TGTGCCAGCAGCTTATTGAAGCGAGAAGCTTTCTTT.

This chain connects TRBV11-1 to TRBJ2-5; D perhaps matches TRBD1 (6 bases). V was pared by 4 bases and J by 2 bases, with 14 bases between. Looked up from germline, CDR1 is SGHAT and CDR2 is FQDESV (reference sequence). The CDR3 covers 15 residues. CDR3 sequence: CASSYPYGQQETQYF. The CDR3 DNA reads TGTGCCAGCAGCTACCCCTATGGACAGCAAGAGACCCAGTACTTC.

The rearrangement joins TRBV7-9 to TRBJ2-1; 8 bases are a match to TRBD2. The ends lost 5 bases at V and 10 bases at J; junction bases unmatched: 16. The CDR3 is 16 amino acids. The V gene's germline CDR1 is SEHNR and CDR2 FQNEAQ (reference sequence). CDR3 loop: CASSPAGALGRNEQFF. The CDR3 DNA reads TGTGCCAGCAGCCCAGCGGGAGCCCTAGGGCGGAACGAGCAGTTCTTC.

The genes are TRBV9 and TRBJ2-2, with TRBD2 matching 9 bases. The germline gives CDR1 SGDLS, CDR2 YYNGEE. Germline trimming cut 4 bases from V and 0 bases from J; bases unmatched to any gene: 10. The CDR3 length is 18 residues. CDR3 protein: CASSPRGREGTNTGELFF. The CDR3 DNA follows: TGTGCCAGCAGCCCTCGGGGGCGGGAGGGAACGAACACCGGGGAGCTGTTTTTT.

The gene calls are TRBV25-1 and TRBJ2-7; 8 bases fit TRBD2. The J segment lost 3 bases and the V segment lost 2 bases, leaving 12 bases of the junction unmatched. Germline-derived CDR1 and CDR2 are MGHDK and SYGVNS. The CDR3 has 17 residues. CDR3 coding DNA: TGTGCCAGCAGTGAACAAACCACCCGAAGCGGGAGCTACGAGCAGTACTTC. Its translation: CASSEQTTRSGSYEQYF.

V usage is TRBV5-6 and J usage is TRBJ1-4; D call uncertain. Germline CDR1 and CDR2: SGHDT and YYEEEE. This CDR3 has 14 amino acids. V was pared by 1 base and J by 4 bases, with 8 bases between. CDR3 amino acids: CASSLLQLNEKLFF. The CDR3 nucleotides are TGTGCCAGCAGCTTGCTACAGCTTAATGAAAAACTGTTTTTT. Complete variable domain (other parts from reference TRBV5-6 and TRBJ1-4): DAGVTQSPTHLIKTRGQQVTLRCSPKSGHDTVSWYQQALGQGPQFIFQYYEEEERQRGNFPDRFSGHQFPNYSSELNVNALLLGDSALYLCASSLLQLNEKLFFGSGTQLSVL.

The J gene is TRBJ2-1, the V gene TRBV19; 12 bases agree with TRBD2. This CDR3 is 16 amino acids long. The V gene's germline CDR1 is LNHDA and CDR2 SQIVND (reference sequence). The junction had 9 bases not matched to a gene; V was cut back by 7 bases and J by 5 bases. The CDR3 is CASKASGRARDNEQFF. The CDR3 nucleotides are TGTGCCAGTAAGGCTAGCGGGAGGGCCAGGGACAATGAGCAGTTCTTC.

V usage is TRBV2 and J usage is TRBJ2-3; possible D gene TRBD2, 7 bases. Trimming cost V 7 bases and J 4 bases, with 15 bases left between them. The CDR3 has 14 amino acids. Germline loops: CDR1 SNHLY, CDR2 FYNNEI. The CDR3 bases are TGTGCCAGCAAAGGGGGAGGGTGGGCAGATACGCAGTATTTT. Translation gives CASKGGGWADTQYF.

The chain carries TRBV7-9 and TRBJ2-1; 10 bases map to TRBD2. The CDR3 length is 14 residues. V trimming: 1 base; J trimming: 9 bases; junction bases outside the gene matches: 3. The germline V gene has CDR1 SEHNR and CDR2 FQNEAQ (reference sequence). CDR3 DNA: TGTGCCAGCAGCTTAGAGCGGGAGGGAGGTGAGCAGTTCTTC. Its protein is CASSLEREGGEQFF.

The V and J genes are TRBV11-2 and TRBJ1-2; 7 bases align to TRBD1. This CDR3 contains 15 residues. V shed 2 bases and J 2 bases; nucleotides not matched to a gene: 5. CDR1 is SGHAT, CDR2 FQNNGV, per germline. CDR3 DNA sequence: TGTGCCAGCAGCTTACGTACAGGGGCCAACTATGGCTACACCTTC. This encodes CASSLRTGANYGYTF.

The genes are TRBV4-2 and TRBJ2-3; 12 positions match TRBD1. The CDR3 totals 17 residues. Germline V gene sequence: CDR1 LGHNA, CDR2 YNFKEQ. V shed 1 base, J shed 4 bases, and the junction held 6 bases outside the gene matches. The CDR3 region has the DNA TGTGCCAGCAGCCAAGGGGGGACAGGGGGCATCGCAGATACGCAGTATTTT. Its translation: CASSQGGTGGIADTQYF.

This clone has a handful of counts. The chain has TRBV18 and TRBJ1-1; no firm D call. The CDR3 totals 15 residues. Looked up from germline, CDR1 is KGHSH and CDR2 is LQKENI. Trimming stripped 3 bases from V and 7 bases from J, with 18 bases between. This chain's CDR3 is CASSPSTGGLSEAFF. In DNA form, the CDR3 reads TGTGCCAGCTCACCGAGCACTGGTGGGCTTAGTGAAGCTTTCTTT.

The chain joins TRBV30 to TRBJ2-7, with TRBD1 matching over 7 bases. This CDR3 is 15 amino acids long. Germline loops: CDR1 GTSNPN, CDR2 SVGIG (reference sequence). The V and J ends lost 0 bases and 1 base, in that order; junction bases with no gene match: 6. Here the CDR3 reads CAWSVGLRGSYEQYF. CDR3 nucleotide sequence: TGTGCCTGGAGTGTAGGTCTCAGGGGGTCCTACGAGCAGTACTTC.

The CDR3 sequence: CASRSAETQYF. The DNA for the CDR3 is TGTGCCAGCAGAAGCGCAGAGACCCAGTACTTC. This chain connects TRBV2 to TRBJ2-5, with D unresolved. There are 11 residues in the CDR3. CDR1 SNHLY and CDR2 FYNNEI come from the germline V gene. Trimming cost V 6 bases and J 4 bases, with 6 bases left between them.

The V and J genes are TRBV5-1 and TRBJ1-3, with D possibly being TRBD1 (5 bases). Trimming stripped 2 bases from V and 0 bases from J, with 9 bases between. Germline V gene lookup returns CDR1 SGHRS and CDR2 YFSETQ. This CDR3 has 15 amino acids. The DNA for the CDR3 is TGCGCCAGCAGCTTACAGGACGGCTCTGGAAACACCATATATTTT. Amino acid sequence: CASSLQDGSGNTIYF.

The V gene is TRBV4-1, the J gene TRBJ2-7, with D perhaps matching TRBD1 (6 bases). Germline V gene data show CDR1 as MGHRA and CDR2 as YSYEKL. V lost 0 bases and J lost 2, with 23 bases in between. This CDR3 contains 19 residues. The CDR3 sequence is CASSQESGQNTEFAYEQYF. The CDR3 nucleotides are TGCGCCAGCAGCCAAGAGTCAGGACAGAACACAGAATTTGCCTACGAGCAGTACTTC.